A selection of T cell receptor beta chains follows, all from one sample in a study of OX40 agonist ivuxolimab in advanced cancers. Sequencing was performed with immunoSEQ multiplex PCR; in TCRdb, only in-frame clones are kept and a portion is missing. The table lists about 70,000 clones, 81% of them singletons. Sample: CD4+ or CD8+ T cells sorted from blood, taken in a trial of the OX40 agonist ivuxolimab. These receptors all come from an adult with an advanced solid tumor such as melanoma, head and neck, liver or kidney cancer. Each CDR3 is given with its conserved first and last residue. The D gene is left open where the match is weak. Clone size is shown for a subset of rows, as once, few, many or a class of expanded clone.

size,D,J,V,CDR3,DNA
NA,NA,TRBJ2-4,TRBV5-1,CASSFDLTVAKNIQYF,TGCGCCAGCAGCTTTGACTTAACGGTAGCCAAAAACATTCAGTACTTC
NA,TRBD1,TRBJ1-4,TRBV19,CASSIGTGFEKLFF,TGTGCCAGTAGTATAGGGACAGGGTTTGAAAAACTGTTTTTT
once,TRBD1,TRBJ2-2,TRBV2,CASSPSRTGGTGELFF,TGTGCCAGCTCCCCTTCCAGGACAGGGGGGACCGGGGAGCTGTTTTTT
NA,NA,TRBJ2-7,TRBV11-3,CASSPSEWGSGRSYEQYF,TGTGCCAGCAGCCCCTCAGAATGGGGTAGCGGCCGATCCTACGAGCAGTACTTC
NA,NA,TRBJ2-2,TRBV15,CATSRVASGPHRELFF,TGTGCCACCAGCAGAGTTGCTTCAGGGCCCCACCGGGAGCTGTTTTTT
NA,TRBD1,TRBJ1-3,TRBV19,CASSPPLTGGSGNTIYF,TGTGCCAGTAGTCCGCCCCTTACAGGGGGCTCAGGAAACACCATATATTTT
NA,TRBD2,TRBJ2-5,TRBV6-5,CASSYQLAAETQYF,TGTGCCAGCAGTTACCAACTAGCGGCGGAGACCCAGTACTTC
NA,TRBD2,TRBJ2-2,TRBV6-6,CASSAGGGELFF,TGTGCCAGCAGCGCGGGGGGCGGGGAGCTGTTTTTT
NA,NA,TRBJ2-1,TRBV11-2,CASSLGQLYNEQFF,TGTGCCAGCAGCTTAGGACAGCTTTACAATGAGCAGTTCTTC
NA,TRBD1,TRBJ2-3,TRBV6-6,CASSYSGTGTDTQYF,TGTGCCAGCAGTTACTCGGGGACAGGGACAGATACGCAGTATTTT
NA,NA,TRBJ1-4,TRBV27,CASSPQPVGVNEKLFF,TGTGCCAGCAGTCCTCAACCGGTTGGGGTTAATGAAAAACTGTTTTTT
NA,NA,TRBJ2-5,TRBV7-3,CASSLTPRGETQYF,TGTGCCAGCAGCTTAACACCTAGAGGAGAGACCCAGTACTTC
NA,TRBD2,TRBJ2-1,TRBV2,CASSEEGGIEQFF,TGTGCCAGCAGTGAGGAGGGAGGGATAGAGCAGTTCTTC
NA,TRBD1,TRBJ1-1,TRBV19,CASSIQGALNTEAFF,TGTGCCAGTAGTATTCAGGGGGCGCTTAATACTGAAGCTTTCTTT
NA,TRBD1,TRBJ2-3,TRBV15,CATSRDAVWGQGTDTQYF,TGTGCCACCAGCAGAGACGCGGTGTGGGGACAGGGGACAGATACGCAGTATTTT
many,TRBD1,TRBJ1-2,TRBV28,CASSSKLLWDGTGGDGYTF,TGTGCCAGCAGTTCCAAATTACTTTGGGACGGGACAGGGGGAGATGGCTACACCTTC
large,NA,TRBJ2-2,TRBV5-5,CASSLAGIQNTGELFF,TGTGCCAGCAGCTTGGCCGGGATTCAGAACACCGGGGAGCTGTTTTTT
NA,NA,TRBJ2-7,TRBV27,CASRPYGTENYEQYF,TGTGCCAGCAGACCCTACGGGACCGAAAACTACGAGCAGTACTTC
NA,TRBD1,TRBJ2-7,TRBV10-1,CASNPWAGGSSYEQYF,TGCGCCAGCAACCCGTGGGCAGGGGGCAGTTCCTACGAGCAGTACTTC
NA,NA,TRBJ1-2,TRBV19,CASSIESGYTF,TGTGCCAGTAGTATAGAATCCGGCTACACCTTC
NA,TRBD1,TRBJ2-2,TRBV9,CASSTGTGLGTGELFF,TGTGCCAGCTCCACCGGGACAGGGCTAGGCACCGGGGAGCTGTTTTTT
NA,NA,TRBJ2-2,TRBV5-1,CASSLDGGATSTGELFF,TGCGCCAGCAGCTTGGATGGGGGGGCGACTTCCACCGGGGAGCTGTTTTTT